The 22 T cell receptor beta chains below come from one sample, sequenced in a study of T cells in Graves' hyperthyroidism and ophthalmopathy. Authors of the study amplified TCR beta CDR3 regions from RNA transcripts. Primed by the HTBI set, a first-round RT-PCR was run on the TCR CDR3. Each CDR3 protein is one row after TCRdb ran MiXCR on the multiplex PCR reads. Here the sample spans under 350,000 distinct CDR3 sequences, approximately 22% being singletons. Specimen: blood. The receptor source for this set is a woman between 45 and 60 years old with Graves' hyperthyroidism.

At least ten counts were recorded for this clonotype. CDR3 residues: CASSYGLAGPYEQYF. In DNA, the CDR3 is TGTGCCAGCAGCTACGGACTAGCGGGACCCTACGAGCAGTACTTC. The chain has TRBV7-9 and TRBJ2-7; the match to TRBD2 covers 12 bases. This CDR3 spans 15 amino acids. Germline CDR1 is SEHNR and CDR2 is FQNEAQ (reference sequence). Trimming removed 4 bases from V and 2 bases from J; junction bases left unmatched: 3.

This clonotype was detected a few times. This rearrangement joins TRBV5-1 to TRBJ1-3; D not certain. The CDR3 sequence is 14 residues long. V lost 7 bases to trimming and J lost 0 bases, with 11 bases between them. Looked up from germline, CDR1 is SGHRS and CDR2 is YFSETQ. The CDR3 DNA follows: TGCGCCAGCCGGACGGTTTCCTCTGGAAACACCATATATTTT. Protein sequence: CASRTVSSGNTIYF.

This clonotype has only a few counts. The V gene is TRBV11-1, the J gene TRBJ2-5; D gene uncertain. The ends were cut back, 4 bases at V and 0 bases at J, with 18 bases in the middle. Looked up from germline, CDR1 is SGHAT and CDR2 is FQDESV (reference sequence). This CDR3 has 17 amino acids. The CDR3 is CASSSPTGPWYQETQYF. CDR3 DNA: TGTGCCAGCAGCTCACCAACGGGCCCTTGGTACCAAGAGACCCAGTACTTC.

This clonotype has at least ten counts. The chain recombines TRBV5-1 with TRBJ2-2; D is perhaps TRBD1 (5 bases). The CDR3 runs 14 residues. Germline loops: CDR1 SGHRS, CDR2 YFSETQ. The V end lost 0 bases, the J end lost 6 bases, and 9 bases lay between the germline ends. The CDR3 DNA follows: TGCGCCAGCAGCTTGGCCCAGGGTTCCGGGGAGCTGTTTTTT. Its translation: CASSLAQGSGELFF.

The sample holds many counts of this clonotype. The rearrangement uses TRBV20-1 and TRBJ2-4, with a possible D match to TRBD2 (5 bases). CDR3 length: 15 residues. V lost 0 bases to trimming and J lost 5 bases, with 14 bases between them. Germline assignment: CDR1 DFQATT and CDR2 SNEGSKA (reference sequence). In DNA form, the CDR3 reads TGCAGTGCTAGAGATGGTAAACTAGTTGAAAACATTCAGTACTTC. It translates to CSARDGKLVENIQYF.

The CDR3 bases are TGTGCCAGCAGCGAACCGGGACAGGGTGAAGGGCAGTTCTTC. Translating gives CASSEPGQGEGQFF. The V gene is TRBV2, the J gene TRBJ2-1, with 9 bases identical to TRBD1. The CDR3 consists of 14 residues. V was pared by 6 bases and J by 12 bases, with 12 bases of the junction left unmatched. Germline CDR1 reads SNHLY; CDR2 reads FYNNEI. Supplemented by reference TRBV2 and TRBJ2-1, the full variable domain reads EPEVTQTPSHQVTQMGQEVILRCVPISNHLYFYWYRQILGQKVEFLVSFYNNEISEKSEIFDDQFSVERPDGSNFTLKIRSTKLEDSAMYFCASSEPGQGEGQFFGPGTRLTVL.

The chain is built from TRBV11-3 and TRBJ2-5; D is tentatively TRBD1 or TRBD2 (6 bases each). Per the germline V gene, CDR1 is SGHNT and CDR2 is YENEEA. The ends were cut back, 1 base at V and 4 bases at J, with 19 bases in the middle. The CDR3 totals 17 residues. The CDR3 DNA is TGTGCCAGCAGCTTAGGCCGGGGGCTAGCGAGGCGAGAGACCCAGTACTTC. It specifies CASSLGRGLARRETQYF.

This clonotype was observed many times. V gene TRBV12-3 or TRBV12-4 combines with J gene TRBJ2-7; no firm D call. The CDR3 extends over 13 amino acids. Between the trimmed V and J ends, which lost 6 bases and 2 bases, there was a span of 11 bases. As DNA, the CDR3 is TGTGCCAGCAGACTCTCTTGGCCCTACGAGCAGTACTTC. Translation gives CASRLSWPYEQYF.

This clonotype was counted ten times or more. The CDR3 reads CASSLDRDTDTQYF. CDR3 DNA: TGTGCCAGCAGCTTAGACAGGGACACAGATACGCAGTATTTT. The chain recombines TRBV11-2 with TRBJ2-3; TRBD1 is a possible D gene (5 bases). V shed 0 bases and J shed 2 bases, with 6 bases lying between them. Germline V gene sequence: CDR1 SGHAT, CDR2 FQNNGV. The CDR3 is 14 residues long.

This clonotype appeared a single time. This chain joins TRBV6-1 and TRBJ1-2; possible D gene TRBD1, 5 bases. Germline V gives CDR1 MNHNS, CDR2 SASEGT. The V gene lost 6 bases and the J gene lost 8 bases, with 10 bases spanning the gap. The CDR3 spans 11 residues. CDR3 region: CASRIGVGYTF. CDR3 bases: TGTGCCAGCAGAATAGGGGTCGGCTACACCTTC.

This clonotype was found many times. The genes are TRBV20-1 and TRBJ2-1, with 11 bases matching TRBD2. CDR3 length: 15 residues. The germline gives CDR1 DFQATT, CDR2 SNEGSKA (reference sequence). The V gene end was trimmed by 3 bases and the J gene end by 1 base; junction bases not matched to a gene: 2. Here the CDR3 reads CSARGTSGSYNEQFF. CDR3 sequence (DNA): TGCAGTGCTAGGGGGACTAGCGGTTCCTACAATGAGCAGTTCTTC.

This clonotype was seen only a few times. This chain uses TRBV6-2 or TRBV6-3 with TRBJ2-3; the D gene is possibly TRBD2 (6 bases). The CDR3 length is 13 residues. V was clipped by 7 bases and J by 3 bases, with 11 bases between them. The V gene's germline CDR1 is MNHEY and CDR2 SVGEGT. Here the CDR3 DNA reads TGTGCCAGCATGGACGGGGGAACAGATACGCAGTATTTT. Amino acid sequence: CASMDGGTDTQYF.

The sample holds many counts of this clonotype. The chain couples TRBV28 to TRBJ1-4; D gene uncertain. The CDR3 length is 14 residues. Germline V lookup: CDR1 MDHEN, CDR2 SYDVKM. With 3 bases removed from V and 0 bases from J, the gap between germline ends came to 5 bases. CDR3 sequence reads: CASSLRSTNEKLFF. In DNA form, the CDR3 reads TGTGCCAGCAGTTTGAGATCAACTAATGAAAAACTGTTTTTT.

In its sample, this clonotype was seen many times. The chain recombines TRBV5-1 with TRBJ2-7, with TRBD1 identical over 9 bases. The V gene's germline CDR1 is SGHRS and CDR2 YFSETQ. Trimming at V came to 4 bases and at J to 2 bases, leaving 7 bases not matched to a gene. The CDR3 has 15 amino acids. The CDR3 sequence is CASSRGQGATYEQYF. The CDR3 DNA is TGCGCCAGCAGCAGGGGACAGGGTGCGACCTACGAGCAGTACTTC.

The CDR3 loop reads CASSSGTGGQETQYF. The DNA for the CDR3 is TGTGCCAGTAGCTCCGGGACAGGGGGCCAGGAGACCCAGTACTTC. The J gene is TRBJ2-5, the V gene TRBV19; TRBD1 matches 12 bases. The V gene end was trimmed by 6 bases and the J gene end by 5 bases; junction bases not matched to a gene: 7. CDR3 length equals 15 residues. Germline-derived CDR1 and CDR2 are LNHDA and SQIVND (reference sequence). The full variable domain, its missing parts supplied by reference TRBV19 and TRBJ2-5, is DGGITQSPKYLFRKEGQNVTLSCEQNLNHDAMYWYRQDPGQGLRLIYYSQIVNDFQKGDIAEGYSVSREKKESFPLTVTSAQKNPTAFYLCASSSGTGGQETQYFGPGTRLLVL.

This clonotype was seen ten or more times. The V gene is TRBV30, the J gene TRBJ1-5; the match to TRBD1 covers 11 bases. V lost 5 bases and J lost 6; bases outside the gene matches: 6. Germline lookup yields CDR1 GTSNPN and CDR2 SVGIG (reference sequence). This CDR3 comprises 14 residues. The CDR3 bases are TGTGCCTGGTCCCTTGGGACAGGGGGTCAGCCCCAGCATTTT. The encoded protein is CAWSLGTGGQPQHF.

This clonotype showed up many times. The rearrangement links TRBV6-1 to TRBJ2-7; D is unclear. Germline CDR1 and CDR2: MNHNS and SASEGT. The CDR3 sequence is 14 residues long. Trimming shortened V by 4 bases and J by 3 bases, and 13 bases separated the two germline ends. The CDR3 reads CASSGHRFLYEQYF. In nucleotides, the CDR3 is TGTGCCAGCAGTGGACATCGGTTTCTCTACGAGCAGTACTTC.

This clonotype was found many times. CDR3 bases: TGTGCCAGCTCAAAGACAGGGTTCGAATACACTGAAGCTTTCTTT. Translation gives CASSKTGFEYTEAFF. This chain connects TRBV18 to TRBJ1-1; 7 nucleotides agree with TRBD1. Per germline, CDR1 KGHSH and CDR2 LQKENI. After removal of 5 bases from V and 3 bases from J, the junction contained 9 bases not matched to a gene. The CDR3 spans 15 residues.

This clonotype was found once. The chain couples TRBV4-1 to TRBJ1-4; D not certain. The CDR3 consists of 15 residues. Trimming stripped 4 bases from V and 0 bases from J, with 9 bases between. Germline V gene sequence: CDR1 MGHRA, CDR2 YSYEKL. The CDR3 is CASSPRDATNEKLFF. The DNA for the CDR3 is TGCGCCAGCAGCCCGAGAGATGCAACTAATGAAAAACTGTTTTTT.

This chain links TRBV20-1 with TRBJ2-7; 13 bases are shared with TRBD2. The V and J ends lost 6 bases and 4 bases, in that order; junction bases with no gene match: 12. The CDR3 loop spans 16 amino acids. Germline V gene sequence: CDR1 DFQATT, CDR2 SNEGSKA (reference sequence). CDR3 DNA: TGCAGTGCGCAGCGACTAGCGGGGGGAGATACTTACGAGCAGTACTTC. Translation gives CSAQRLAGGDTYEQYF.

There are many counts of this clonotype. The J gene is TRBJ1-2, the V gene TRBV2, with TRBD1 identical over 7 bases. From germline, CDR1 is SNHLY and CDR2 FYNNEI. CDR3 length: 11 amino acids. With V trimmed by 9 bases and J by 2 bases, 0 bases remained unmatched. The CDR3 here is CARQGNYGYTF. The CDR3 DNA reads TGTGCCAGACAGGGGAACTATGGCTACACCTTC.

This chain links TRBV6-2 or TRBV6-3 with TRBJ1-5; 10 bases agree with TRBD1. Germline V gives CDR1 MNHEY, CDR2 SVGEGT. The CDR3 is made up of 15 amino acids. J lost 15 bases, V lost 5 bases, and 16 bases had no gene match. CDR3 sequence reads: CASSGSGTGVQFRHF. DNA of the CDR3: TGTGCCAGCAGTGGATCCGGGACAGGGGTCCAGTTTCGGCATTTT.